A selection of T cell receptor beta chains follows, all from one sample in a study of cytomegalovirus exposure and HLA in healthy donors. Some clones are missing from TCRdb's copy, which holds only in-frame ones; the method was immunoSEQ multiplex PCR. This table holds around 150,000 clones, over 60% found once. The sample comprised PBMCs. The origin of the receptors is a man aged 25 to 40 in good health and CMV-seronegative. Both conserved end residues are part of each CDR3. The D gene is left open where the match is weak. Size tells how often a clone was seen (once, few, many) or the class of an expanded clone, and some rows leave it out.

j_gene: TRBJ1-2
v_gene: TRBV25-1
abundance: .
d_gene: .
CDR3nt: TGTGCCAGCAGTAATTACAGGGAAGATGGCTACACCTTC
CDR3aa: CASSNYREDGYTF

j_gene: TRBJ2-7
v_gene: TRBV11-2
abundance: .
d_gene: .
CDR3nt: TGTGCCAGCAGTTTGGGCCCCACAGGGGGAGGGTCCTACGAGCAGTACTTC
CDR3aa: CASSLGPTGGGSYEQYF

j_gene: TRBJ2-7
v_gene: TRBV6-5
abundance: .
d_gene: TRBD1
CDR3nt: TGTGCCAGCAGTTTCCGGGACAGGGGGTCGCAGTACTTC
CDR3aa: CASSFRDRGSQYF

j_gene: TRBJ2-2
v_gene: TRBV9
abundance: .
d_gene: .
CDR3nt: TGTGCCAGCAGCGTAGCTAGAGGCGCCGGGGAGCTGTTTTTT
CDR3aa: CASSVARGAGELFF

j_gene: TRBJ2-5
v_gene: TRBV19
abundance: .
d_gene: .
CDR3nt: TGTGCCAGTAGTATTCAGGGAAGTCCGGGAGAGACCCAGTACTTC
CDR3aa: CASSIQGSPGETQYF

j_gene: TRBJ2-7
v_gene: TRBV5-8
abundance: once
d_gene: .
CDR3nt: TGTGCCAGCAGCTTTGGGGGGTCCTACGAGCAGTACTTC
CDR3aa: CASSFGGSYEQYF

j_gene: TRBJ1-5
v_gene: TRBV5-8
abundance: .
d_gene: .
CDR3nt: TGTGCCAGCAGCTCCGCCCCAGGGAGCAATCAGCCCCAGCATTTT
CDR3aa: CASSSAPGSNQPQHF

j_gene: TRBJ2-1
v_gene: TRBV7-9
abundance: .
d_gene: TRBD2
CDR3nt: TGTGCCAGCAGCCTAAGACTAGCGGAAAACAATGAGCAGTTCTTC
CDR3aa: CASSLRLAENNEQFF

j_gene: TRBJ1-2
v_gene: TRBV14
abundance: .
d_gene: .
CDR3nt: TGTGCCAGCAGCCAAGGGGCCGGGAACGGCTACACCTTC
CDR3aa: CASSQGAGNGYTF

j_gene: TRBJ1-2
v_gene: TRBV2
abundance: .
d_gene: .
CDR3nt: TGTGCCAGCAGTGGCACAGTAGATGGCTACACCTTC
CDR3aa: CASSGTVDGYTF

j_gene: TRBJ2-1
v_gene: TRBV29-1
abundance: .
d_gene: TRBD1
CDR3nt: TGCAGCGTTGAAGGGACAGGGATCGACAATGAGCAGTTCTTC
CDR3aa: CSVEGTGIDNEQFF

j_gene: TRBJ2-5
v_gene: TRBV9
abundance: .
d_gene: .
CDR3nt: TGTGCCAGCAGCGTAGGGGCTTCCAAAGAGACCCAGTACTTC
CDR3aa: CASSVGASKETQYF

j_gene: TRBJ2-7
v_gene: TRBV10-2
abundance: .
d_gene: TRBD2
CDR3nt: TGCGCCAGCAGTCAACCGGGACTAGCGGGAGGTGGGTACGAGCAGTACTTC
CDR3aa: CASSQPGLAGGGYEQYF

j_gene: TRBJ2-3
v_gene: TRBV10-1
abundance: .
d_gene: TRBD2
CDR3nt: TGCGCCAGCAGTTCCGGACTAGCGGGAGACACAGATACGCAGTATTTT
CDR3aa: CASSSGLAGDTDTQYF

j_gene: TRBJ1-1
v_gene: TRBV18
abundance: .
d_gene: TRBD1
CDR3nt: TGTGCCAGCTCACCTCTACAGACAGGGGAGACTGAAGCTTTCTTT
CDR3aa: CASSPLQTGETEAFF

j_gene: TRBJ1-4
v_gene: TRBV6-5
abundance: .
d_gene: .
CDR3nt: TGTGCCAGCCACCCCGCCGGCGGTCTTAATGAAAAACTGTTTTTT
CDR3aa: CASHPAGGLNEKLFF

j_gene: TRBJ2-6
v_gene: TRBV5-1
abundance: .
d_gene: .
CDR3nt: TGCGCCAGCCATACATTTAACTCTGGGGCCAACGTCCTGACTTTC
CDR3aa: CASHTFNSGANVLTF

j_gene: TRBJ1-1
v_gene: TRBV7-9
abundance: .
d_gene: TRBD1
CDR3nt: TGTGCCAGCAGCTTAGCGGGGACAGGGGGCTCTGAAGCTTTCTTT
CDR3aa: CASSLAGTGGSEAFF

j_gene: TRBJ2-4
v_gene: TRBV7-2
abundance: .
d_gene: TRBD2
CDR3nt: TGTGCCAGCAGCCCCTGGACTAGCGGGAGGGCCGTCTCCAAAAACATTCAGTACTTC
CDR3aa: CASSPWTSGRAVSKNIQYF

j_gene: TRBJ2-4
v_gene: TRBV4-2
abundance: .
d_gene: TRBD2
CDR3nt: TGTGCCAGCAGCCAGCGGGAGGGCCCGGGAAACATTCAGTACTTC
CDR3aa: CASSQREGPGNIQYF

j_gene: TRBJ2-3
v_gene: TRBV4-1
abundance: few
d_gene: TRBD2
CDR3nt: TGCGCCAGCAGCCAAAGGACTAGCGGGAGAGCAGATACGCAGTATTTT
CDR3aa: CASSQRTSGRADTQYF

j_gene: TRBJ2-6
v_gene: TRBV27
abundance: once
d_gene: TRBD1
CDR3nt: TGTGCCAGCAGTCCTGGTCTGGGACAGGTGCTTTTTGGGGCCAACGTCCTGACTTTC
CDR3aa: CASSPGLGQVLFGANVLTF

j_gene: TRBJ2-1
v_gene: TRBV5-4
abundance: few
d_gene: .
CDR3nt: TGTGCCAGCAGCGCGGACTGGAGCTCCTACAATGAGCAGTTCTTC
CDR3aa: CASSADWSSYNEQFF

j_gene: TRBJ2-3
v_gene: TRBV4-1
abundance: .
d_gene: TRBD2
CDR3nt: TGCGCCAGCAGCCAAGTCAGCGGGGACACAGATACGCAGTATTTT
CDR3aa: CASSQVSGDTDTQYF

j_gene: TRBJ2-5
v_gene: TRBV7-2
abundance: .
d_gene: TRBD1
CDR3nt: TGTGCCAGCAGCTCCCAGGGACAGGGTCAAGAGACCCAGTACTTC
CDR3aa: CASSSQGQGQETQYF

j_gene: TRBJ1-2
v_gene: TRBV15
abundance: .
d_gene: .
CDR3nt: TGTGCCACCAGCAGAGAATACAGGGTAGGCTACACCTTC
CDR3aa: CATSREYRVGYTF

j_gene: TRBJ2-3
v_gene: TRBV29-1
abundance: .
d_gene: .
CDR3nt: TGCAGCGTTAATCCTCTGAGCTTATCCACAGATACGCAGTATTTT
CDR3aa: CSVNPLSLSTDTQYF

j_gene: TRBJ2-3
v_gene: TRBV7-2
abundance: few
d_gene: .
CDR3nt: TGTGCCAGCAGCTTAGCGACGCAGGGGCTAGGAGATACGCAGTATTTT
CDR3aa: CASSLATQGLGDTQYF

j_gene: TRBJ2-1
v_gene: TRBV27
abundance: .
d_gene: .
CDR3nt: TGTGCCAGCAGGGTAGCGCAAACCTACAATGAGCAGTTCTTC
CDR3aa: CASRVAQTYNEQFF

j_gene: TRBJ1-2
v_gene: TRBV7-2
abundance: few
d_gene: .
CDR3nt: TGTGCCAGCAGCTTACACACAGACTATGGCTACACCTTC
CDR3aa: CASSLHTDYGYTF

j_gene: TRBJ1-1
v_gene: TRBV2
abundance: .
d_gene: TRBD1
CDR3nt: TGTGCCAGCAGTGAGGGGGACAGGGCTCAAGCTGAAGCTTTCTTT
CDR3aa: CASSEGDRAQAEAFF

j_gene: TRBJ2-6
v_gene: TRBV5-4
abundance: .
d_gene: .
CDR3nt: TGTGCCAGCAACCCCAGGGGCTCTGGGGCCAACGTCCTGACTTTC
CDR3aa: CASNPRGSGANVLTF

j_gene: TRBJ2-5
v_gene: TRBV6-1
abundance: .
d_gene: .
CDR3nt: TGTGCCAGCAGTGAAGGGACTCATCAGACCCAGTACTTC
CDR3aa: CASSEGTHQTQYF

j_gene: TRBJ1-5
v_gene: TRBV18
abundance: .
d_gene: .
CDR3nt: TGTGCCAGCTCACCACGAAGTGGGAGGGAGAAGAATCAGCCCCAGCATTTT
CDR3aa: CASSPRSGREKNQPQHF

j_gene: TRBJ1-5
v_gene: TRBV9
abundance: .
d_gene: TRBD1
CDR3nt: TGTGCCAGCAGCGCGACAGGGGGCCAACAGCCCCAGCATTTT
CDR3aa: CASSATGGQQPQHF

j_gene: TRBJ2-5
v_gene: TRBV6-4
abundance: .
d_gene: .
CDR3nt: TGTGCCAGCAGCCCTGGGCCGGGAGCCAACGGAGGGACCCAGTACTTC
CDR3aa: CASSPGPGANGGTQYF

j_gene: TRBJ2-1
v_gene: TRBV19
abundance: .
d_gene: TRBD2
CDR3nt: TGTGCCAGTAGTTCTCCCGGGACTAGCGGGCGTACCAATGAGCAGTTCTTC
CDR3aa: CASSSPGTSGRTNEQFF

j_gene: TRBJ2-7
v_gene: TRBV15
abundance: .
d_gene: TRBD2
CDR3nt: TGTGCCACCAGCAGAGGGACTAGCGGGGTCTCCTACGAGCAGTACTTC
CDR3aa: CATSRGTSGVSYEQYF

j_gene: TRBJ2-1
v_gene: TRBV27
abundance: .
d_gene: TRBD2
CDR3nt: TGTGCCAGCAGTTCTGCGGGAGGCGACTTTAGCTCCTACAATGAGCAGTTCTTC
CDR3aa: CASSSAGGDFSSYNEQFF

j_gene: TRBJ2-7
v_gene: TRBV28
abundance: .
d_gene: TRBD2
CDR3nt: TGTGCCAGCAGTACCCCGGGACTAGGGGTCTACGAGCAGTACTTC
CDR3aa: CASSTPGLGVYEQYF